This T cell receptor (beta chain) was sequenced for a study of vaccination and CD4 T cells after COVID-19. General study results and limits: Apart from involving relatively few convalescent patients, the work omitted early post-infection timepoints. Of the reactive clones in convalescent patients, a median approximately 89% showed up only post-vaccination.

Documented treatment: approximately nine-day PBMC culture with coronavirus spike peptide pools or control peptides (ViraFEST assay). Antigen-specific T cell expansion with peptide pools preceded TCR sequencing in the ViraFEST approach. The J segment lost 7 bases and the V segment lost 3 bases, leaving 4 bases of the junction unmatched. The CDR3 has 13 residues. Germline CDR1 is GTSNPN and CDR2 is SVGIG (reference sequence). The Oncomine TCR Beta short-read assay sequenced DNA from cultured CD4+ T cells. Using its own MiXCR run on the PCR reads, TCRdb lists one record per CDR3 protein. Counted here are roughly 15,000 distinct CDR3 sequences, around 58% occurring once; the ten biggest clones make up roughly 10%. Concerning this clonotype itself: Its antigen is currently unknown.

This clonotype originated in a human donor who had recovered from COVID-19. The rearrangement links TRBV30 to TRBJ2-2; 8 nucleotides line up with TRBD1. Input material: CD4+ T cells from blood, cultured in vitro. The DNA for the CDR3 is TGTGCCTGGAGCAGGGGGCATGTCGGGGAGCTGTTTTTT. The encoded protein is CAWSRGHVGELFF. Drawing the rest from reference TRBV30 and TRBJ2-2, the complete variable domain is SQTIHQWPATLVQPVGSPLSLECTVEGTSNPNLYWYRQAAGRGLQLLFYSVGIGQISSEVPQNLSASRPQDRQFILSSKKLLLSDSGFYLCAWSRGHVGELFFGEGSRLTVL.